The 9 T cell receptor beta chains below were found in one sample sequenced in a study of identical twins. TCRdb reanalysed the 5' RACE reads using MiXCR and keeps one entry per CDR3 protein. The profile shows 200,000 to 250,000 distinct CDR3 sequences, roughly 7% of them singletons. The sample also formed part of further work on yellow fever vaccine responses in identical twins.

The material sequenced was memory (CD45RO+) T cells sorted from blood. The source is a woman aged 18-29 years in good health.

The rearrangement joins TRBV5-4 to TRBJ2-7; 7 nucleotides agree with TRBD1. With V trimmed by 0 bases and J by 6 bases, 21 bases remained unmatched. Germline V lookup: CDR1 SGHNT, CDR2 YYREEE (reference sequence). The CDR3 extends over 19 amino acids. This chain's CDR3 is CASSLERGQPYRILSEQYF. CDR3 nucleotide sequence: TGTGCCAGCAGCTTGGAGAGGGGGCAGCCTTACAGGATCCTCTCCGAGCAGTACTTC.

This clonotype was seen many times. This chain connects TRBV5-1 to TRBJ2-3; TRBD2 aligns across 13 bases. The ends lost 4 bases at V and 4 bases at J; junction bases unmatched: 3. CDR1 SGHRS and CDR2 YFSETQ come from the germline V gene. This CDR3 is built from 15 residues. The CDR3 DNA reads TGCGCCAGCAGCGAAGGACTAGCGGGAGCAGATACGCAGTATTTT. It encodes CASSEGLAGADTQYF. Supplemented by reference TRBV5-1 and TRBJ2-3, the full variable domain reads KAGVTQTPRYLIKTRGQQVTLSCSPISGHRSVSWYQQTPGQGLQFLFEYFSETQRNKGNFPGRFSGRQFSNSRSEMNVSTLELGDSALYLCASSEGLAGADTQYFGPGTRLTVL.

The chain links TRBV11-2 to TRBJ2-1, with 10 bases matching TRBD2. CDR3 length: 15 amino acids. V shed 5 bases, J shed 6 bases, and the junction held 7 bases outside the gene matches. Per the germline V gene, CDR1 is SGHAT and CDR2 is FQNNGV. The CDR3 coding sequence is TGTGCCAGCAGCCCCAGCGGGAGGGCCTTCAATGAGCAGTTCTTC. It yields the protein CASSPSGRAFNEQFF.

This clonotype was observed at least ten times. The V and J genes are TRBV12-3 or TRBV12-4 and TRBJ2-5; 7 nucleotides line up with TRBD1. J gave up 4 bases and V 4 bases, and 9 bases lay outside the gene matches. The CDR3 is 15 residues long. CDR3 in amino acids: CASSSQSTGAETQYF. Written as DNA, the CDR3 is TGTGCCAGCAGTTCCCAGTCAACAGGGGCAGAGACCCAGTACTTC.

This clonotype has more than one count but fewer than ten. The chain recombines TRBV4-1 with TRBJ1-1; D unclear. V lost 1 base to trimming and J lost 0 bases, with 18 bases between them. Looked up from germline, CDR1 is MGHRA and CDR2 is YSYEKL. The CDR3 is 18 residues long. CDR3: CASSQGRAGGEMNTEAFF. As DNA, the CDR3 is TGCGCCAGCAGCCAAGGACGTGCGGGCGGCGAGATGAACACTGAAGCTTTCTTT.

The CDR3 coding sequence is TGTGCCACCAGTTTGAGGTCGAATCAGCCCCAGCATTTT. Its protein is CATSLRSNQPQHF. The gene calls are TRBV24-1 and TRBJ1-5; D is unresolved. The germline V and J ends were trimmed by 6 bases and 4 bases, with 9 bases remaining between them. This CDR3 comprises 13 residues. Germline V gene sequence: CDR1 KGHDR, CDR2 SFDVKD.

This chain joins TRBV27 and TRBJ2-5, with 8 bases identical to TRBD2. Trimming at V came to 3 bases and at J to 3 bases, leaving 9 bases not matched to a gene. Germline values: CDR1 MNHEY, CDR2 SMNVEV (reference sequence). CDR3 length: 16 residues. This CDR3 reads CASSFRFSGSEETQYF. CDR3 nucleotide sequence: TGTGCCAGCAGTTTTAGATTCAGCGGGAGTGAAGAGACCCAGTACTTC.

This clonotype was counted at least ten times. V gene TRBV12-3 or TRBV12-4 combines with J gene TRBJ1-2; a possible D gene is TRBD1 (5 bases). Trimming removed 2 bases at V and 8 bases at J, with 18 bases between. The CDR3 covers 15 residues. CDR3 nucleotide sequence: TGTGCCAGCAGTTTAAGCGACAGCGGTTCGGGGGGCTACACCTTC. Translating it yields CASSLSDSGSGGYTF.

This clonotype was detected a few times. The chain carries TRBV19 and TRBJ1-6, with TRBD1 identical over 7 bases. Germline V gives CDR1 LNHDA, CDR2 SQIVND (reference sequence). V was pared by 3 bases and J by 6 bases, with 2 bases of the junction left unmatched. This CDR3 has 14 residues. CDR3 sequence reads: CASSMGTANSPLHF. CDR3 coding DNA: TGTGCCAGTAGTATGGGGACAGCTAATTCACCCCTCCACTTT.